The rows below give T cell receptor beta chains drawn from one sample of a study of early T cells in non-severe SARS-CoV-2 infection. A single record per CDR3 protein comes from TCRdb applying MiXCR to the 5' RACE reads. This table has 70,000 to 85,000 distinct CDR3 sequences, more than 10% appearing once. The sequencing here drew on whole blood, taken at baseline. These receptors all come from an adult who was a healthcare worker with PCR-confirmed SARS-CoV-2 infection or an uninfected control (not recorded which). The donor label of this sample is uncertain. Both conserved end residues are part of each CDR3. The order of the fields is J gene, D gene, CDR3 length, clone size, V gene, CDR3 DNA, CDR3 protein. D genes are given only for firm matches. Clone size is stated in some rows and not others, as once, few, many or a class when expanded.

TRBJ2-5	-	13	many	TRBV7-8	TGTGCCAGCAGCTCGGGGGCGCCCGGGACCCAGTACTTC	CASSSGAPGTQYF
TRBJ1-6	-	14	-	TRBV18	TGTGCCAGCTCAGAATACGGGGATAATTCACCCCTCCACTTT	CASSEYGDNSPLHF
TRBJ1-1	TRBD1	14	few	TRBV10-2	TGCGCCAGCTCTATCGGGACAGGGGGCACTGAAGCTTTCTTT	CASSIGTGGTEAFF
TRBJ1-2	-	14	few	TRBV12-3/TRBV12-4	TGTGCCAGCAGTTTCGGACAGCTTAACTATGGCTACACCTTC	CASSFGQLNYGYTF
TRBJ1-2	TRBD1	15	few	TRBV5-1	TGCGCCAGCAGCTCGACCCGGACAGGGAGCTATGGCTACACCTTC	CASSSTRTGSYGYTF
TRBJ2-1	TRBD1	16	few	TRBV20-1	TGCAGTGCTAGATCCGTCGCAGGGGGCTTCTCCAATGAGCAGTTCTTC	CSARSVAGGFSNEQFF
TRBJ1-2	-	13	few	TRBV2	TGTGCCAGCAGCCGGGACTACAACTATGGCTACACCTTC	CASSRDYNYGYTF
TRBJ2-4	TRBD1	18	-	TRBV6-2/TRBV6-3	TGTGCCAGCACAAAAAACGCCGGGACAGTCCTAGCCAAAAACATTCAGTACTTC	CASTKNAGTVLAKNIQYF
TRBJ2-1	TRBD2	15	few	TRBV7-7	TGTGCCAGCAGCCACTCTAGCGGGAGTATCAATGAGCAGTTCTTC	CASSHSSGSINEQFF
TRBJ1-5	-	15	few	TRBV4-3	TGCGCCAGCAGCCAAGAGTTACGGGTGGTCCAGCCCCAGCATTTT	CASSQELRVVQPQHF
TRBJ1-2	TRBD1	14	few	TRBV25-1	TGTGCCAGCAGTGACACAGGGGATCCCTATGGCTACACCTTC	CASSDTGDPYGYTF
TRBJ2-5	-	16	-	TRBV5-1	TGCGCCAGCAGCTTGTCCGGGCTCCGAATCCAAGAGACCCAGTACTTC	CASSLSGLRIQETQYF
TRBJ2-2	-	15	-	TRBV4-3	TGCGCCAGCAGCCAAGATCGTTGGGGGACCGGGGAGCTGTTTTTT	CASSQDRWGTGELFF
TRBJ2-3	TRBD2	15	few	TRBV3-1	TGTGCCAGCAGCCAAGAACAGCGGGAGGCAGATACGCAGTATTTT	CASSQEQREADTQYF
TRBJ2-7	-	13	few	TRBV4-1	TGCGCCAGCAGCCAAGGTAATGAATACGAGCAGTACTTC	CASSQGNEYEQYF
TRBJ1-4	-	14	-	TRBV29-1	TGCAGCGTTGCCAGGGGCGCAAGTGGTGAAAAACTGTTTTTT	CSVARGASGEKLFF
TRBJ2-4	-	15	few	TRBV7-6	TGTGCCAGCAGCTTAAACAGTGGGTCCAAAAACATTCAGTACTTC	CASSLNSGSKNIQYF
TRBJ2-7	-	14	few	TRBV5-1	TGCGCCAGCAGAACCGGGACCGGCGGATACGAGCAGTACTTC	CASRTGTGGYEQYF
TRBJ2-1	-	13	-	TRBV6-1	TGTGCCAGCAGTGAAGCGCGGGGTGTTGAGCAGTTCTTC	CASSEARGVEQFF
TRBJ2-7	TRBD2	15	-	TRBV29-1	TGCAGCGTTGAAGATCCTACTAGCGGGAGCTACGAGCAGTACTTC	CSVEDPTSGSYEQYF
TRBJ2-6	-	17	many	TRBV12-3/TRBV12-4	TGTGCCAGGATCCAGAGCGCCATGATCTCTGGGGCCAACGTCCTGACTTTC	CARIQSAMISGANVLTF
TRBJ1-5	-	13	-	TRBV12-3/TRBV12-4	TGTGCCAGCGGGGGTCCAGGCAATCAGCCCCAGCATTTT	CASGGPGNQPQHF
TRBJ2-7	-	15	many	TRBV12-3/TRBV12-4	TGTGCCAGCAGTTTAAGGCGTACACTTACCTACGAGCAGTACTTC	CASSLRRTLTYEQYF
TRBJ2-3	-	14	few	TRBV6-1	TGTGCCAGCAGCATTCGTACCGCCGGAGATACGCAGTATTTT	CASSIRTAGDTQYF
TRBJ2-5	TRBD2	15	many	TRBV12-3/TRBV12-4	TGTGCCAGCAGTGGGGAATTAGCGGGAGGACAGACCCAGTACTTC	CASSGELAGGQTQYF
TRBJ2-1	TRBD2	15	-	TRBV6-5	TGTGCCAGCAGTTACGGGCGGGGGGGCAGGAATGAGCAGTTCTTC	CASSYGRGGRNEQFF
TRBJ2-7	TRBD1	15	-	TRBV5-5	TGTGCCAGCAGCGAGGCGACGGGACAGACCTACGAGCAGTACTTC	CASSEATGQTYEQYF
TRBJ2-5	-	14	-	TRBV10-2	TGCGCCAGCAGTTGGATGGGGCCCGGAGAGACCCAGTACTTC	CASSWMGPGETQYF
TRBJ1-1	TRBD1	15	few	TRBV18	TGTGCCAGCTCACCGACCGGGACAGGTGGGGCTGAAGCTTTCTTT	CASSPTGTGGAEAFF
TRBJ2-2	TRBD2	17	-	TRBV6-5	TGTGCCAGCACTCAGAAAAGGAGGCTAGCGGGGGCCGGGGAGCTGTTTTTT	CASTQKRRLAGAGELFF
TRBJ2-6	-	15	-	TRBV5-4	TGTGCCAGCAGCCCTCAGAACTCTGGGGCCAACGTCCTGACTTTC	CASSPQNSGANVLTF
TRBJ2-1	-	15	many	TRBV7-6	TGTGCCAGCAGCTCTGAGGCGACCATCTACAATGAGCAGTTCTTC	CASSSEATIYNEQFF
TRBJ2-2	-	13	-	TRBV20-1	TGCAGTGGAGAAGCGGGGAACACCGGGGAGCTGTTTTTT	CSGEAGNTGELFF
TRBJ2-7	-	14	few	TRBV19	TGTGCCAGTAGTATGGCCGGGAGTGGGTACGAGCAGTACTTC	CASSMAGSGYEQYF
TRBJ2-1	TRBD2	15	few	TRBV12-5	TGTGCTAGTGATTCTAGCGGGGGCTCCTACAATGAGCAGTTCTTC	CASDSSGGSYNEQFF
TRBJ2-3	TRBD2	16	-	TRBV7-2	TGTGCCAGCAGCTTAGAGGGCGGGGGGGCCGCAGATACGCAGTATTTT	CASSLEGGGAADTQYF
TRBJ2-1	-	14	few	TRBV7-6	TGTGCCAGCAGCTTAGTTAGCGGAAACAATGAGCAGTTCTTC	CASSLVSGNNEQFF
TRBJ2-5	-	12	many	TRBV3-1	TGTGCCAGCAGCCAAGATCTAAGTTATCCGTACTTC	CASSQDLSYPYF
TRBJ1-1	-	15	many	TRBV13	TGTGCCAGCAGAACCCACTTGGCAACGAACACTGAAGCTTTCTTT	CASRTHLATNTEAFF
TRBJ1-2	-	17	few	TRBV6-5	TGTGCCAGCAGTTACTCCCAATCACTAATCCATAACTATGGCTACACCTTC	CASSYSQSLIHNYGYTF
TRBJ2-1	TRBD2	14	-	TRBV11-3	TGTGCCAGCAGCTTGTCTAGCGGGAGGGATGAGCAGTTCTTC	CASSLSSGRDEQFF
TRBJ1-5	-	14	many	TRBV12-3/TRBV12-4	TGTGCCAGCAGTTTAAAGGGCAGCTCAGGGCCCCAGCATTTT	CASSLKGSSGPQHF
TRBJ2-4	-	16	few	TRBV7-6	TGTGCCAGCAGCTTAGGAGCCCACCTAGCCAAAAACATTCAGTACTTC	CASSLGAHLAKNIQYF
TRBJ2-1	-	15	few	TRBV19	TGTGCCAGTAGTATAGGAAGCCCTGTAGTGAATGAGCAGTTCTTC	CASSIGSPVVNEQFF
TRBJ2-3	-	13	-	TRBV2	TGTGCCAGCAGTGATCGGTGGGCAGATACGCAGTATTTT	CASSDRWADTQYF
TRBJ2-5	-	13	few	TRBV20-1	TGCAGTGCTAGAGATGGGGTTACAGAGACCCAGTACTTC	CSARDGVTETQYF
TRBJ2-3	TRBD1	15	few	TRBV20-1	TGCAGTGCTAGAGGGGACAGGGCCTTGGGAGATACGCAGTATTTT	CSARGDRALGDTQYF
TRBJ2-5	TRBD1	15	-	TRBV9	TGTGCCAGCAGCCCAGCCAGGGGGCTTCGGGAGACCCAGTACTTC	CASSPARGLRETQYF
TRBJ1-1	-	13	-	TRBV11-3	TGTGCCAGCAGTTCAGTTAGTGGCACTGAAGCTTTCTTT	CASSSVSGTEAFF
TRBJ1-4	-	11	-	TRBV19	TGTGCCAGTAGGGACCGTGAAAAACTGTTTTTT	CASRDREKLFF
TRBJ2-3	TRBD2	14	few	TRBV11-2	TGTGCCAGCAGCCCCGGACTAGCTCCAGATACGCAGTATTTT	CASSPGLAPDTQYF
TRBJ1-2	TRBD1	13	-	TRBV14	TGTGCCAGCAGTCGGGACAGGAGCTATGGCTACACCTTC	CASSRDRSYGYTF
TRBJ1-1	TRBD1	13	few	TRBV7-6	TGTGCCAGCAGCTCCAGGACAGGAGCTGAAGCTTTCTTT	CASSSRTGAEAFF
TRBJ2-3	TRBD2	17	-	TRBV5-1	TGCGCCAGCAGCCTGGTGTCTAGCGGGAGTTCGACAGATACGCAGTATTTT	CASSLVSSGSSTDTQYF
TRBJ2-5	TRBD2	15	-	TRBV2	TGTGCCAGCAGGCCTACTAGCGAAAGACAAGAGACCCAGTACTTC	CASRPTSERQETQYF
TRBJ2-3	TRBD2	14	many	TRBV19	TGTGCCAGTAGTGACGGGAGGGAGGCAGATACGCAGTATTTT	CASSDGREADTQYF
TRBJ1-1	-	13	few	TRBV6-5	TGTGCCAGCAGTTCCCCATTCCGGACTGAAGCTTTCTTT	CASSSPFRTEAFF
TRBJ2-1	-	12	-	TRBV20-1	TGCAGTGCTCGACTAGTTGAGAATGAGCAGTTCTTC	CSARLVENEQFF
TRBJ1-2	-	13	few	TRBV3-1	TGTGCCAGCAGCCAACAGGGTAACGATGGCTACACCTTC	CASSQQGNDGYTF
TRBJ2-7	TRBD1	16	few	TRBV18	TGTGCCAGCTCACCGGTACGGGGACAGGGAAGTAGGGAGCAGTACTTC	CASSPVRGQGSREQYF